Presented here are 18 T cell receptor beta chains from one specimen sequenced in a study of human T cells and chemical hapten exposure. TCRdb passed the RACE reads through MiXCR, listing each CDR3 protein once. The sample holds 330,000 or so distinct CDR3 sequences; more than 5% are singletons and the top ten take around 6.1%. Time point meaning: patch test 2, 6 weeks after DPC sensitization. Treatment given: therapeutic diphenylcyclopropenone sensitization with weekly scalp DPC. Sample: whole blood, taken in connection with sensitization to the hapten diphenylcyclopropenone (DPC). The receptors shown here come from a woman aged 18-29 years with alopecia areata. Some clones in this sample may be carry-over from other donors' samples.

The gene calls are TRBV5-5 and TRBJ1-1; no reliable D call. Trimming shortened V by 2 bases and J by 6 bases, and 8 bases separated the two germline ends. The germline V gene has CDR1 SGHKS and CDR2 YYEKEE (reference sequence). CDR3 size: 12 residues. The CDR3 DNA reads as TGTGCCAGCAGCTTTGGGGTAGCTGAAGCTTTCTTT. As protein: CASSFGVAEAFF.

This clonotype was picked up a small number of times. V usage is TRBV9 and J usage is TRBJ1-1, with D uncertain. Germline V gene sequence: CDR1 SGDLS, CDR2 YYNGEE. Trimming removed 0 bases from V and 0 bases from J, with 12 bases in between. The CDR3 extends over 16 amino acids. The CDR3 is CASSVGIGPLNTEAFF. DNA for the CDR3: TGTGCCAGCAGCGTAGGAATAGGGCCTTTGAACACTGAAGCTTTCTTT.

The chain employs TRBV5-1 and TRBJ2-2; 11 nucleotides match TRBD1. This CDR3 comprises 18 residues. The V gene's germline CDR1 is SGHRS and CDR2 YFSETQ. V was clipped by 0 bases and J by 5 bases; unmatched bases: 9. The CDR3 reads CASSLDPTGQGATGELFF. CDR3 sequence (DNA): TGCGCCAGCAGCTTGGACCCCACCGGACAGGGGGCAACCGGGGAGCTGTTTTTT.

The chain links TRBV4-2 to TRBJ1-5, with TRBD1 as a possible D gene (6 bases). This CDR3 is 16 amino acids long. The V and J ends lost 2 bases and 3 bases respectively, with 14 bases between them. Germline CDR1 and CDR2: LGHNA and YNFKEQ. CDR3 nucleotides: TGTGCCAGCAGCCAACGACGAACAGGGAACAATCAGCCCCAGCATTTT. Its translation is CASSQRRTGNNQPQHF.

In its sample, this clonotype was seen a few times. For the CDR3, the DNA is TGTGCCAGCAGCTTAACGGTCGGGGGTCGGGGCGAGCAGTACTTC. It codes for CASSLTVGGRGEQYF. The V gene is TRBV7-9, the J gene TRBJ2-7, with D possibly being TRBD2 (6 bases). V lost 2 bases and J 6 bases, leaving 17 bases between the germline ends. Germline loops: CDR1 SEHNR, CDR2 FQNEAQ (reference sequence). The CDR3 consists of 15 residues.

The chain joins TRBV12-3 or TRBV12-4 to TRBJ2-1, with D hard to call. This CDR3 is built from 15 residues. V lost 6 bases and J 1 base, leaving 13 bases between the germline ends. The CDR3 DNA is TGTGCCAGCAGATACACCAGAAGATCCTACAATGAGCAGTTCTTC. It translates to CASRYTRRSYNEQFF.

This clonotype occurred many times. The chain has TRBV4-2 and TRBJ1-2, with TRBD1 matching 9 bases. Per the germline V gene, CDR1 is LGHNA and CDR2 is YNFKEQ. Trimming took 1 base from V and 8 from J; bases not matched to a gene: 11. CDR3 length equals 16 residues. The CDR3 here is CASSQVGVQGADGYTF. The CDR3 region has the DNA TGTGCCAGCAGCCAAGTGGGAGTACAGGGGGCAGACGGCTACACCTTC.

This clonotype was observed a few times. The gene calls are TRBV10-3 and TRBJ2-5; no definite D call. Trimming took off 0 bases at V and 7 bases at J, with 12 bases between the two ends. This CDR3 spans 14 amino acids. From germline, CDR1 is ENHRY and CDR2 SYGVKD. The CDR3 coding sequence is TGTGCCATCAGTGAGTCTGGGGTCTTTGGGACCCAGTACTTC. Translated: CAISESGVFGTQYF.

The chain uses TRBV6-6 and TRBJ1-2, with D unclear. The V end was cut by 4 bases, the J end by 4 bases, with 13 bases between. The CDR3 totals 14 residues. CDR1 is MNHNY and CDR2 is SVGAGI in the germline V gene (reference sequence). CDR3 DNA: TGTGCCAGCAGTTCACCCCACGGAACCTATGGCTACACCTTC. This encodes CASSSPHGTYGYTF.

CDR3 loop: CASSLGTGSDSPLHF. The CDR3 DNA sequence: TGTGCCAGCTCACTAGGGACAGGGTCGGATTCACCCCTCCACTTT. The V call is TRBV18, the J call TRBJ1-6, with 9 positions matching TRBD1. Germline CDR1 and CDR2: KGHSH and LQKENI. The trim removed 4 bases at V and 8 bases at J, leaving 6 bases unmatched. The CDR3 loop spans 15 amino acids.

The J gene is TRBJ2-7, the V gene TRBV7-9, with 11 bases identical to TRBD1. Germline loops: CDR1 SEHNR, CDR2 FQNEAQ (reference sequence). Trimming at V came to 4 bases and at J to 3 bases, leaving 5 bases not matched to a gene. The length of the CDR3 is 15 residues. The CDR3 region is CASSSTGTGGYEQYF. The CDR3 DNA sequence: TGTGCCAGCAGCTCCACCGGGACAGGGGGCTACGAGCAGTACTTC. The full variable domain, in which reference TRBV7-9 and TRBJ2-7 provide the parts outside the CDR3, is DTGVSQNPRHKITKRGQNVTFRCDPISEHNRLYWYRQTLGQGPEFLTYFQNEAQLEKSRLLSDRFSAERPKGSFSTLEIQRTEQGDSAMYLCASSSTGTGGYEQYFGPGTRLTVT.

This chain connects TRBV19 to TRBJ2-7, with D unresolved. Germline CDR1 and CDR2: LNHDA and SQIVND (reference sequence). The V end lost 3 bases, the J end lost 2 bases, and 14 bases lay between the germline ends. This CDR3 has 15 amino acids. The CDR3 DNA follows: TGTGCCAGTAGTATGATGAGGTTCTCGGCCTACGAGCAGTACTTC. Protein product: CASSMMRFSAYEQYF.

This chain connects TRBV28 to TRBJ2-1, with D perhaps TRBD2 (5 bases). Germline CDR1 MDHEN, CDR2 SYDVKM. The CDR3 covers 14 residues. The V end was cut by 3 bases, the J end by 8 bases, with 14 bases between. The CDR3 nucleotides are TGTGCCAGCAGTTTTGAACTAGTCGTGCATGAGCAGTTCTTC. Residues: CASSFELVVHEQFF. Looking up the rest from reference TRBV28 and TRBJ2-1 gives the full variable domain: DVKVTQSSRYLVKRTGEKVFLECVQDMDHENMFWYRQDPGLGLRLIYFSYDVKMKEKGDIPEGYSVSREKKERFSLILESASTNQTSMYLCASSFELVVHEQFFGPGTRLTVL.

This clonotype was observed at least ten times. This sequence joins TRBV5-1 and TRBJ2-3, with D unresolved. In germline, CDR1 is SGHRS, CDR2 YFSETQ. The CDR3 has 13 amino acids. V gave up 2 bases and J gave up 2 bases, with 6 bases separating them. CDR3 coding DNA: TGCGCCAGCAGCTTAACATACACAGATACGCAGTATTTT. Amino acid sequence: CASSLTYTDTQYF.

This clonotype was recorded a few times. CDR3 DNA: TGTGCCAGCTCACCGGGCGACCAGCCGACCAACTATGGCTACACCTTC. It yields the protein CASSPGDQPTNYGYTF. The gene calls are TRBV18 and TRBJ1-2; D gene ambiguous. There are 16 residues in the CDR3. V gave up 3 bases and J gave up 2 bases, with 16 bases separating them. Germline lookup yields CDR1 KGHSH and CDR2 LQKENI. Full variable domain (outside the CDR3, taken from reference TRBV18 and TRBJ1-2): NAGVMQNPRHLVRRRGQEARLRCSPMKGHSHVYWYRQLPEEGLKFMVYLQKENIIDESGMPKERFSAEFPKEGPSILRIQQVVRGDSAAYFCASSPGDQPTNYGYTFGSGTRLTVV.

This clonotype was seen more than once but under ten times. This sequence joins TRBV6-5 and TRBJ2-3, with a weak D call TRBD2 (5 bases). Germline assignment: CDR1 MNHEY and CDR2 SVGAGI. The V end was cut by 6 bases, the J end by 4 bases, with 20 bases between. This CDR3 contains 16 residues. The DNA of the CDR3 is TGTGCCAGCAGCACCTCGAACAATTGGCGGGCAGATACGCAGTATTTT. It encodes CASSTSNNWRADTQYF.

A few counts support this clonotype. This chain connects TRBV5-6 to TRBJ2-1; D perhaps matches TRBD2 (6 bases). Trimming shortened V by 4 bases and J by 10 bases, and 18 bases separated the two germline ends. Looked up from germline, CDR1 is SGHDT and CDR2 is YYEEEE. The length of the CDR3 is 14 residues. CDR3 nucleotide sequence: TGTGCCAGCAGCCAACCGGGACTCCCCTTAGAGCAGTTCTTC. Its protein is CASSQPGLPLEQFF.

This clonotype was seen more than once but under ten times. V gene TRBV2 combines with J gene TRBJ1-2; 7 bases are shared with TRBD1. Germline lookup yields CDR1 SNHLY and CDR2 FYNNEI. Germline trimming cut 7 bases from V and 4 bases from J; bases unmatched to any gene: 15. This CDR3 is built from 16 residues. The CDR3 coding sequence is TGTGCCAGCAAGACCCCGGACAGGTCGAACCTCTATGGCTACACCTTC. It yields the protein CASKTPDRSNLYGYTF.